Listed here are 5 T cell receptor beta chains from one sample, sequenced in a study of cytomegalovirus exposure and HLA in healthy donors. With 60 Vbeta and 13 Jbeta primers, the PCR was carried out. Data came from immunoSEQ multiplex PCR; TCRdb stores just in-frame clones and leaves some out. This sample has about 160,000 clones; 70% to 85% occur once, and the top ten carry more than 4%. Sequencing input: PBMCs. These receptors were collected from a man aged 40-55 years in good health and CMV-seronegative.

In DNA, the CDR3 is TGTGCCACCAGCAGAGAGGGACCGGGACAGGGATTTAAAGAGCAGTACTTC. This translates into CATSREGPGQGFKEQYF. V usage is TRBV15 and J usage is TRBJ2-7; 9 bases agree with TRBD1. The CDR3 contains 17 residues. Losses at the gene ends were 0 bases for V and 7 bases for J; bases not matched to a gene: 13. The germline CDR1 and CDR2 sequences are LNHNV and YYDKDF (reference sequence). Together with reference TRBV15 and TRBJ2-7, the CDR3 gives the full variable domain: DAMVIQNPRYQVTQFGKPVTLSCSQTLNHNVMYWYQQKSSQAPKLLFHYYDKDFNNEADTPDNFQSRRPNTSFCFLDIRSPGLGDTAMYLCATSREGPGQGFKEQYFGPGTRLTVT.

The V and J genes are TRBV4-1 and TRBJ1-2; 7 nucleotides align to TRBD1. Looked up from germline, CDR1 is MGHRA and CDR2 is YSYEKL. J gave up 8 bases and V 2 bases, and 5 bases lay outside the gene matches. The CDR3 loop spans 13 amino acids. For the CDR3, the DNA is TGCGCCAGCAGCCAACCGGACAGGTGGGGCTACACCTTC. Protein product: CASSQPDRWGYTF.

This clone was seen a few times. V gene TRBV5-4 combines with J gene TRBJ1-1; D might be TRBD1 (5 bases). The CDR3 loop spans 14 amino acids. CDR1 and CDR2 from the germline V gene are SGHNT and YYREEE (reference sequence). V lost 4 bases to trimming and J lost 12 bases, with 22 bases between them. The CDR3: CASSPPDRGSRSFF. CDR3 nucleotide sequence: TGTGCCAGCAGCCCCCCGGATAGGGGAAGTAGATCTTTCTTT.

The chain recombines TRBV19 with TRBJ2-5; perhaps TRBD1 as D (5 bases). There are 13 residues in the CDR3. Looked up from germline, CDR1 is LNHDA and CDR2 is SQIVND (reference sequence). The V and J ends lost 8 bases and 1 base respectively, with 11 bases between them. The CDR3 DNA reads TGTGCCAGTCTACCCCAGGGCCAAGAGACCCAGTACTTC. Encoded protein: CASLPQGQETQYF. Complete variable domain (other parts from reference TRBV19 and TRBJ2-5): DGGITQSPKYLFRKEGQNVTLSCEQNLNHDAMYWYRQDPGQGLRLIYYSQIVNDFQKGDIAEGYSVSREKKESFPLTVTSAQKNPTAFYLCASLPQGQETQYFGPGTRLLVL.

This clone was detected a few times. The J gene is TRBJ1-1, the V gene TRBV11-2, with D perhaps matching TRBD1 (5 bases). The CDR3 loop spans 15 amino acids. CDR1 SGHAT and CDR2 FQNNGV come from the germline V gene. V was shortened by 1 base and J by 4 bases, with 13 bases between the two germline ends. In nucleotides, the CDR3 is TGTGCCAGCAGCTTAGTTCAGGGCAGTGGCACTGAAGCTTTCTTT. Translation gives CASSLVQGSGTEAFF.